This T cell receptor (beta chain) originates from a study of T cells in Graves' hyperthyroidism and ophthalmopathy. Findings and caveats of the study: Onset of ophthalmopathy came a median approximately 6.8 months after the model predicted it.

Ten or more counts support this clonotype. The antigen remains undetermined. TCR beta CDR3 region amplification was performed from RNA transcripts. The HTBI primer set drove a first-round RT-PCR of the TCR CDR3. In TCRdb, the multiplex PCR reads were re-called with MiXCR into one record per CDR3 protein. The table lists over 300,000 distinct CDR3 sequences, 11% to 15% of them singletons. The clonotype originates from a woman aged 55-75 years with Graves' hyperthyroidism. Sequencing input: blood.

In nucleotides, the CDR3 is TGTGCCAGCAGCTTAGGTCTCGGGAGCTCCTACAATGAGCAGTTCTTC. This gives the protein CASSLGLGSSYNEQFF. The chain recombines TRBV7-9 with TRBJ2-1, with D possibly being TRBD2 (6 bases). CDR3 length: 16 residues. Deletions cut 1 base from V and 0 bases from J, with 10 bases between. Per the germline V gene, CDR1 is SEHNR and CDR2 is FQNEAQ (reference sequence).